This is a list of T cell receptor beta chains from one sample in a study of cytomegalovirus exposure and HLA in healthy donors. Profiling relied on immunoSEQ multiplex PCR, and the TCRdb table lists in-frame clones only, not all of them. Among 65,000 to 95,000 clones, 60% to 85% were seen once, and the ten largest hold approximately 13%. The specimen sequenced was PBMCs. The receptors originated from a man in his 70s in good health and CMV-seronegative. Both conserved end residues are part of each CDR3. The order of the fields is V gene, clone size, D gene, CDR3 length, J gene, CDR3 protein, CDR3 DNA. The D gene is left open where the match is weak. Size is stated for part of the rows, as once, few or many counts, or as a class when the clone is expanded.

>TRBV5-1|NA|NA|13|TRBJ2-5
CASRVEGMETQYF
TGCGCCAGCAGGGTGGAGGGGATGGAGACCCAGTACTTC
>TRBV9|few|TRBD1|16|TRBJ2-7
CASSSHPRQGAYEQYF
TGTGCCAGCAGCTCCCACCCTCGACAGGGCGCCTACGAGCAGTACTTC
>TRBV19|NA|TRBD1|16|TRBJ1-3
CASRRTGQGSGNTIYF
TGTGCCAGTAGGCGGACAGGGCAAGGATCTGGAAACACCATATATTTT
>TRBV9|NA|NA|14|TRBJ1-4
CASSVGMRAEKLFF
TGTGCCAGCAGCGTAGGTATGAGGGCCGAAAAACTGTTTTTT
>TRBV2|once|NA|14|TRBJ2-3
CASSGGLGTDTQYF
TGTGCCAGCAGCGGGGGGCTTGGCACAGATACGCAGTATTTT
>TRBV29-1|NA|TRBD2|15|TRBJ2-1
CSVETSGGAGDEQFF
TGCAGCGTTGAAACTAGCGGGGGGGCTGGGGATGAGCAGTTCTTC
>TRBV5-4|NA|TRBD1|14|TRBJ1-6
CASSWGQHNSPLHF
TGTGCCAGCAGCTGGGGACAGCATAATTCACCCCTCCACTTT
>TRBV4-3|NA|NA|16|TRBJ2-7
CASSQGTGTGHYEQYF
TGCGCCAGCAGCCAAGGGACCGGGACGGGACACTACGAGCAGTACTTC
>TRBV29-1|NA|NA|12|TRBJ2-3
CSVESLANTQYF
TGCAGCGTTGAATCCCTCGCGAATACGCAGTATTTT
>TRBV15|NA|TRBD2|16|TRBJ2-1
CATSRASGRAYNEQFF
TGTGCCACCAGCAGAGCCAGCGGGAGGGCCTACAATGAGCAGTTCTTC
>TRBV11-2|NA|NA|16|TRBJ2-7
CASNFPGAGSSYEQYF
TGTGCCAGCAACTTCCCTGGGGCAGGTAGCTCCTACGAGCAGTACTTC
>TRBV13|NA|NA|15|TRBJ1-2
CASSLGPGQGNGYTF
TGTGCCAGCAGCTTAGGCCCGGGGCAGGGGAATGGCTACACCTTC
>TRBV30|NA|TRBD1|15|TRBJ1-4
CAWSRGQGRSEKLFF
TGTGCCTGGAGTCGAGGACAGGGGAGAAGTGAAAAACTGTTTTTT
>TRBV19|NA|TRBD1|16|TRBJ2-7
CASSIPRGQGGHEQYF
TGTGCCAGTAGTATACCGAGGGGACAGGGAGGCCACGAGCAGTACTTC
>TRBV18|NA|TRBD2|15|TRBJ2-5
CASSPLAGVGETQYF
TGTGCCAGCTCACCGCTAGCGGGAGTGGGGGAGACCCAGTACTTC
>TRBV4-3|few|NA|16|TRBJ1-6
CASSQEGRGYNSPLHF
TGCGCCAGCAGCCAAGAGGGTCGGGGGTATAATTCACCCCTCCACTTT
>TRBV5-4|NA|TRBD1|17|TRBJ1-1
CASSLGGGQGMNTEAFF
TGTGCCAGCAGCTTGGGTGGGGGACAGGGAATGAACACTGAAGCTTTCTTT
>TRBV28|NA|NA|13|TRBJ1-2
CATSATGIRGYTF
TGTGCCACCTCAGCCACGGGGATTCGCGGCTACACCTTC